One and the same sample provided the 20 T cell receptor beta chains below, sequenced in a study of control samples from healthy donors and cancer patients. Data came from immunoSEQ multiplex PCR; TCRdb stores just in-frame clones and leaves some out. The data hold some 130,000 clones, with around 92% observed a single time. The material sequenced was blood. Receptors were obtained from a woman in her forties or fifties in good health.

The chain uses TRBV19 and TRBJ1-6; D is possibly TRBD1 (5 bases). Trimming left V 9 bases short and J 2 bases short, with 17 bases between. The germline CDR1 and CDR2 sequences are LNHDA and SQIVND (reference sequence). This CDR3 region has 16 residues. The CDR3 region is CASNGFGAPYNSPLHF. The DNA of the CDR3 is TGTGCCAGCAACGGTTTCGGGGCCCCCTATAATTCACCCCTCCACTTT.

CDR3 DNA sequence: TGTGCCAGCAGTACAGGGACAGGGGGCCTTGGGCCCCAGCATTTT. It specifies CASSTGTGGLGPQHF. The genes are TRBV28 and TRBJ1-5; 12 bases match TRBD1. The CDR3 extends over 15 amino acids. The V gene end was trimmed by 5 bases and the J gene end by 9 bases; junction bases not matched to a gene: 8. Germline CDR1 is MDHEN and CDR2 is SYDVKM. Combining the CDR3 with reference TRBV28 and TRBJ1-5 gives the whole variable domain DVKVTQSSRYLVKRTGEKVFLECVQDMDHENMFWYRQDPGLGLRLIYFSYDVKMKEKGDIPEGYSVSREKKERFSLILESASTNQTSMYLCASSTGTGGLGPQHFGDGTRLSIL.

This chain links TRBV12-5 with TRBJ1-5; unclear D gene. This CDR3 region has 14 residues. In germline, CDR1 is LGHNT, CDR2 FRNRAP. The V gene lost 7 bases and the J gene lost 5 bases, with 15 bases spanning the gap. The CDR3 sequence is CASANPGGHQPQHF. The CDR3 nucleotides read TGTGCTAGTGCCAACCCGGGAGGGCATCAGCCCCAGCATTTT.

This rearrangement joins TRBV3-1 (or the pseudogene TRBV3-2) to TRBJ2-2, with D possibly being TRBD1 (6 bases). The germline V gene has CDR1 LGHDT and CDR2 YNNKEL (reference sequence). The ends were cut back, 4 bases at V and 9 bases at J, with 12 bases in the middle. The CDR3 is 13 amino acids. CDR3 bases: TGTGCCAGCAGCCCCAGGGGTCTCCGGGAGCTGTTTTTT. Protein product: CASSPRGLRELFF.

This clone was detected only once. The V gene is TRBV11-2, the J gene TRBJ1-4; D possibly corresponds to TRBD1 (6 bases). The length of the CDR3 is 12 residues. Germline assignment: CDR1 SGHAT and CDR2 FQNNGV. V was pared by 4 bases and J by 12 bases, with 12 bases between. For the CDR3, the DNA is TGTGCCAGCAGCTCAATGACAGGCGAACTGTTTTTT. Encoded protein: CASSSMTGELFF.

The chain has TRBV4-1 and TRBJ2-7, with 7 nucleotides matching TRBD2. The CDR3 covers 15 residues. The V gene's germline CDR1 is MGHRA and CDR2 YSYEKL. J was trimmed by 4 bases and V by 0 bases; bases with no gene match: 6. The DNA of the CDR3 is TGCGCCAGCAGCCAAGAACCACTAGCGACTTACGAGCAGTACTTC. Protein sequence: CASSQEPLATYEQYF.

The chain employs TRBV12-3 or TRBV12-4 and TRBJ1-6; D might be TRBD1 (6 bases). The CDR3 totals 13 residues. Trimming removed 6 bases at V and 8 bases at J, with 11 bases between. The CDR3 bases are TGTGCCAGCAGGGGGGGCATGGATTCACCCCTCCACTTT. Its protein product is CASRGGMDSPLHF.

V is TRBV28 and J is TRBJ2-1; 10 nucleotides align to TRBD2. The CDR3 is made up of 15 amino acids. Germline assignment: CDR1 MDHEN and CDR2 SYDVKM. The trim removed 2 bases at V and 10 bases at J, leaving 8 bases unmatched. CDR3 sequence: CASSLSLAGAQEQFF. DNA of the CDR3: TGTGCCAGCAGTTTAAGCCTAGCGGGAGCTCAGGAGCAGTTCTTC.

This clone appeared once. V is TRBV21-1 and J is TRBJ2-3; the table assigns TRBD2, which was not confirmed against the DNA. TRBV21-1 is an annotated pseudogene. The CDR3 totals 18 residues. CDR3 region: CASSKGTSGRGYADTQYF. The CDR3 coding sequence is TGTGCCAGCAGCAAAGGGACTAGCGGGAGGGGGTATGCAGATACGCAGTATTTT.

The chain links TRBV14 to TRBJ2-7; no clear D. The germline V gene encodes CDR1 SGHDN and CDR2 FVKESK. The CDR3 length is 14 residues. V lost 0 bases and J lost 2, with 8 bases in between. The CDR3 DNA sequence: TGTGCCAGCAGCCAAGAATGGAGCACCTACGAGCAGTACTTC. Its translation is CASSQEWSTYEQYF.

The J gene is TRBJ2-5, the V gene TRBV5-1; D gene ambiguous. Germline V gene sequence: CDR1 SGHRS, CDR2 YFSETQ. V was cut by 0 bases and J by 5 bases, with 11 bases left in between. The CDR3 is 14 amino acids. The CDR3 spells CASSLAGLKETQYF. CDR3 DNA sequence: TGCGCCAGCAGCTTGGCCGGGTTGAAGGAGACCCAGTACTTC.

V gene TRBV29-1 combines with J gene TRBJ2-7, with 8 bases identical to TRBD1. Germline lookup yields CDR1 SQVTM and CDR2 ANQGSEA. The length of the CDR3 is 12 residues. V was clipped by 4 bases and J by 2 bases; unmatched bases: 1. CDR3 in amino acids: CSVADRAYEQYF. CDR3 nucleotides: TGCAGCGTTGCGGACAGGGCCTACGAGCAGTACTTC.

This chain links TRBV6-5 with TRBJ1-2, with D unresolved. Germline CDR1 and CDR2: MNHEY and SVGAGI. V was pared by 6 bases and J by 6 bases, with 17 bases between. The CDR3 totals 14 residues. Here the CDR3 reads CASRRNGDLDGYTF. In nucleotides, the CDR3 is TGTGCCAGCAGGCGGAACGGGGATCTTGATGGCTACACCTTC.

J is TRBJ1-1 and V is TRBV5-6; a weak D match, TRBD1 (5 bases). Germline loops: CDR1 SGHDT, CDR2 YYEEEE. This CDR3 region has 15 residues. V was clipped by 2 bases and J by 1 base, with 12 bases between them. Here the CDR3 reads CASSFGGVGNTEAFF. The CDR3 nucleotides are TGTGCCAGCAGCTTCGGGGGGGTGGGGAACACTGAAGCTTTCTTT.

This rearrangement joins TRBV11-3 to TRBJ2-3; the D gene is possibly TRBD2 (5 bases). V lost 3 bases, J lost 0 bases, and 10 bases lay in between. The V gene's germline CDR1 is SGHNT and CDR2 YENEEA. CDR3 length: 15 residues. The CDR3 DNA is TGTGCCAGCAGCTTCCGCGGGCGAAGCACAGATACGCAGTATTTT. Protein product: CASSFRGRSTDTQYF.

CDR3 coding DNA: TGTGCCAGCAACCCCGACCGTTATGAAAAACTGTTTTTT. Protein sequence: CASNPDRYEKLFF. The rearrangement joins TRBV2 to TRBJ1-4; D not certain. The V end lost 7 bases, the J end lost 6 bases, and 12 bases lay between the germline ends. This CDR3 is built from 13 residues. Germline assignment: CDR1 SNHLY and CDR2 FYNNEI.

The V gene is TRBV19, the J gene TRBJ1-6; 7 bases align to TRBD1. V lost 6 bases, J lost 7 bases, and 6 bases stayed unmatched. The CDR3 has 14 amino acids. Germline CDR1 reads LNHDA; CDR2 reads SQIVND (reference sequence). The CDR3 region is CASRVTGRNSPLHF. CDR3 coding DNA: TGTGCCAGTAGAGTGACAGGGAGGAATTCACCCCTCCACTTT.

The rearrangement links TRBV19 to TRBJ2-2; either TRBD1 or TRBD2 may supply D (5 bases each). V was clipped by 10 bases and J by 4 bases, with 19 bases between them. Looked up from germline, CDR1 is LNHDA and CDR2 is SQIVND (reference sequence). This CDR3 is 15 amino acids long. DNA of the CDR3: TGTGCCACTCAGGGCGAGGGGACGGGCACCGGGGAGCTGTTTTTT. Its protein product is CATQGEGTGTGELFF.

This clone appeared a single time. This chain joins TRBV30 and TRBJ1-2; D unresolved. The germline V and J ends were trimmed by 0 bases and 8 bases, with 13 bases remaining between them. The CDR3 spans 13 residues. Germline V gene data show CDR1 as GTSNPN and CDR2 as SVGIG (reference sequence). The CDR3 here is CAWSVRGPAGYTF. The CDR3 region has the DNA TGTGCCTGGAGTGTCCGTGGGCCAGCAGGCTACACCTTC.

The V and J genes are TRBV23-1 and TRBJ2-7; no definite D call. TRBV23-1 falls under the ORF class, with uncertain function. The CDR3 totals 14 residues. V was clipped by 0 bases and J by 0 bases, with 6 bases between them. This CDR3 is CASSQSLRSYEQYF. The CDR3 DNA reads as TGCGCCAGCAGTCAATCGCTGCGCTCCTACGAGCAGTACTTC.